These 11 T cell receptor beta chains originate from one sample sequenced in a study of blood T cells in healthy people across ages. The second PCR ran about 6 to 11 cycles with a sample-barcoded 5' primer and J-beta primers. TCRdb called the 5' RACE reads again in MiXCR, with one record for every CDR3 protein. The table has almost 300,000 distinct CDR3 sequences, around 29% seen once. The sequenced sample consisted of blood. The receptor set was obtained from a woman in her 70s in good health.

The CDR3 loop reads CASSLSSGSGREQYF. DNA of the CDR3: TGTGCCAGCAGCTTATCTAGCGGGAGTGGTCGCGAGCAGTACTTC. The genes are TRBV11-2 and TRBJ2-5; 10 bases match TRBD2. The J call may be wrong; the DNA end is better matched by TRBJ2-7. The CDR3 consists of 15 residues. CDR1 SGHAT and CDR2 FQNNGV come from the germline V gene.

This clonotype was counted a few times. The CDR3 reads CASSHKISLSGRMFYEQYF. DNA for the CDR3: TGTGCCAGCAGCCACAAAATATCTTTATCAGGACGGATGTTCTACGAGCAGTACTTC. The chain joins TRBV3-1 to TRBJ2-7; no clear D gene. The CDR3 has 19 amino acids. The V end was cut by 3 bases, the J end by 3 bases, with 27 bases between. CDR1 LGHDT and CDR2 YNNKEL come from the germline V gene (reference sequence).

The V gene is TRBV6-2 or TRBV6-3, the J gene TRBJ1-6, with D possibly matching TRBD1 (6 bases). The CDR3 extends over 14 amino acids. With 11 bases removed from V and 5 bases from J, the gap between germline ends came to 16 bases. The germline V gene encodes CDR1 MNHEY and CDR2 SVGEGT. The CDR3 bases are TGTGCCGGATCGGACAGCCCGCATAATTCACCCCTCCACTTT. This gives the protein CAGSDSPHNSPLHF.

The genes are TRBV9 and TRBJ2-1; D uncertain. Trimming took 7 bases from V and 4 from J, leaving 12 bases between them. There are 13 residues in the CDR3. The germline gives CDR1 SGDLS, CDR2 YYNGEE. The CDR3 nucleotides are TGTGCCAGCGGAGAGACGGTGTACAATGAGCAGTTCTTC. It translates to CASGETVYNEQFF.

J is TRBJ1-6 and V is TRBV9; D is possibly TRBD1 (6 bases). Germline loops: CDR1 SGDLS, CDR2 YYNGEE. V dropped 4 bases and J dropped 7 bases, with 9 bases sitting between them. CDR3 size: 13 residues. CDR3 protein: CASSFTGNSPLHF. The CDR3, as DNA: TGTGCCAGCAGCTTTACAGGGAATTCACCCCTCCACTTT.

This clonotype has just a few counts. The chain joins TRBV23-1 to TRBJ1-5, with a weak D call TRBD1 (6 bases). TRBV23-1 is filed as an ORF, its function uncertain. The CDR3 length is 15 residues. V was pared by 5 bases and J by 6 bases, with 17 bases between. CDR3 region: CASSLQGELSQPQHF. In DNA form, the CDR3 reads TGCGCCAGCAGTTTACAGGGAGAATTAAGTCAGCCCCAGCATTTT.

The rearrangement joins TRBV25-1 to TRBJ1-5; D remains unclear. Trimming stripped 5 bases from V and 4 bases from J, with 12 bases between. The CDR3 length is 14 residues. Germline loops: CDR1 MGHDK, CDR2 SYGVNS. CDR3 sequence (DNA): TGTGCCAGCAGTTCTCGGTCGGGAAATCAGCCCCAGCATTTT. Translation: CASSSRSGNQPQHF.

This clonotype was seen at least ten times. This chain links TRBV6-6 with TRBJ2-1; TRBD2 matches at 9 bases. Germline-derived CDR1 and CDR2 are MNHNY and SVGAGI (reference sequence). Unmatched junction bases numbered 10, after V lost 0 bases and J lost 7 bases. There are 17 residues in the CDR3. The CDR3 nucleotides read TGTGCCAGCAGTTACTCGAATCGGGGTAGCGGGAGTAATGAGCAGTTCTTC. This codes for CASSYSNRGSGSNEQFF.

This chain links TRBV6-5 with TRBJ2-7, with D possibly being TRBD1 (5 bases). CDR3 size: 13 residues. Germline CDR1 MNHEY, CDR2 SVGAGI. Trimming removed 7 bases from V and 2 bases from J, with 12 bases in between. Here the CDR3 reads CASIDDSTYEQYF. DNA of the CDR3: TGTGCCAGCATCGATGACAGTACCTACGAGCAGTACTTC.

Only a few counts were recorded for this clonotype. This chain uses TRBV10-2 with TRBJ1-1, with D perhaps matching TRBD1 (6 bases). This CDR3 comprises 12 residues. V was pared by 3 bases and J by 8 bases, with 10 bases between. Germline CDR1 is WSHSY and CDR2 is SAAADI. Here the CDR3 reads CASSDWTAEAFF. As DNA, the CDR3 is TGCGCCAGCAGTGATTGGACAGCAGAAGCTTTCTTT.

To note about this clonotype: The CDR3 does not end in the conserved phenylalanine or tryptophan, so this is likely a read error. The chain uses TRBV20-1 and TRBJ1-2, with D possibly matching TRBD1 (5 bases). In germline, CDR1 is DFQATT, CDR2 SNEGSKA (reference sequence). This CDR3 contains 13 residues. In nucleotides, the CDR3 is TGCAGTGTTAGAGATTCACAGGTCTATGGCTACACCCTC. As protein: CSVRDSQVYGYTL.